Described below is a single T cell receptor beta chain sequence and its context. Its target is not known. This sample's time point: cycle 4 day 1 (C4D1), after 6 weeks of nivolumab. Autologous stem cell transplantation was followed by relapse in every patient, and brentuximab vedotin exposure varied. V lost 10 bases to trimming and J lost 4 bases, with 14 bases between them. In germline, CDR1 is MDHEN, CDR2 SYDVKM. The CDR3 has 12 amino acids. These data come from a study of PD-1 blockade in classical Hodgkin lymphoma. Study conclusions and caveats: Diversity in CD4+ TCRs, unlike that measured in CD8+ TCRs, had risen significantly by C4D1. Prior to therapy, complete responders displayed diversity much like that of newly diagnosed patients. Some patients began nivolumab under 1 year after ASCT. These patients were excluded from later analyses. When set against healthy donors, newly diagnosed patients were reported to show lower baseline TCR diversity.

The protocol was immunoSEQ multiplex PCR, while the TCRdb copy is restricted to in-frame clones and leaves out a portion. The repertoire holds roughly 100,000 clones, with approximately 89% as singletons. The V call is TRBV28, the J call TRBJ2-7; D gene ambiguous. This receptor was identified in a human donor with classical Hodgkin lymphoma. Specimen: peripheral blood mononuclear cells (PBMCs), collected before the fourth cycle of nivolumab. CDR3 sequence reads: CATTRSHYEQYF. The CDR3 bases are TGTGCCACGACTCGTTCTCATTACGAGCAGTACTTC.